What follows are 29 T cell receptor beta chains derived from one specimen sequenced in a study of cytomegalovirus exposure and HLA in healthy donors. Vbeta (60) and Jbeta (13) primers were used in the PCR. Here immunoSEQ multiplex PCR was the method, and the copy in TCRdb shows in-frame clones only, minus some. The sample has under 200,000 clones, 87% seen once. The source material was PBMCs. The receptors here all came from a woman younger than 45 in good health and CMV-seronegative.

The rearrangement links TRBV7-8 to TRBJ1-2; D uncertain. Trimming removed 3 bases from V and 3 bases from J, with 11 bases in between. The CDR3 totals 14 residues. Germline-derived CDR1 and CDR2 are SGHVS and FQNEAQ. CDR3 protein: CASSFRWYYYGYTF. CDR3 DNA: TGTGCCAGCAGCTTTCGCTGGTACTACTATGGCTACACCTTC.

The chain combines TRBV5-4 with TRBJ1-2; TRBD1 agrees at 8 bases. The V and J ends lost 3 bases and 6 bases, in that order; junction bases with no gene match: 4. Germline lookup yields CDR1 SGHNT and CDR2 YYREEE (reference sequence). CDR3 length: 13 residues. CDR3 nucleotide sequence: TGTGCCAGCAGCTCGACAGGGGTAGATGGCTACACCTTC. It specifies CASSSTGVDGYTF. The full variable domain, rest sourced from reference TRBV5-4 and TRBJ1-2, is ETGVTQSPTHLIKTRGQQVTLRCSSQSGHNTVSWYQQALGQGPQFIFQYYREEENGRGNFPPRFSGLQFPNYSSELNVNALELDDSALYLCASSSTGVDGYTFGSGTRLTVV.

The chain is built from TRBV28 and TRBJ1-5, with D possibly being TRBD1 (5 bases). The CDR3 sequence is 15 residues long. Deletions cut 7 bases from V and 5 bases from J, with 18 bases between. Germline V gives CDR1 MDHEN, CDR2 SYDVKM. CDR3 in amino acids: CASKPLGGTDQPQHF. CDR3 in DNA: TGTGCCAGCAAACCGCTGGGAGGGACGGATCAGCCCCAGCATTTT.

As concerns this clone: One end of the junction is discordant with germline, which a read error may explain. V and J are TRBV9 and TRBJ1-4, with D maybe TRBD1 (5 bases). CDR3 size: 14 residues. Germline assignment: CDR1 SGDLS and CDR2 YYNGEE. The CDR3 spells CASSGGGANEKLFF. The CDR3 bases are TGTGCCAGCAGCGGTGGCGGGGCTAACGAAAAACTGTTTTTT.

V usage is TRBV30 and J usage is TRBJ2-3, with 8 bases identical to TRBD2. This CDR3 is 15 amino acids long. Germline V CDR1 and CDR2: GTSNPN, SVGIG (reference sequence). The V and J ends lost 4 bases and 5 bases, in that order; junction bases with no gene match: 11. The CDR3 here is CAWNGGAGDKDTQYF. The DNA for the CDR3 is TGTGCCTGGAACGGTGGAGCGGGAGATAAAGATACGCAGTATTTT.

The V gene is TRBV5-6, the J gene TRBJ2-1; maybe TRBD2 (7 bases). CDR1 SGHDT and CDR2 YYEEEE come from the germline V gene. The CDR3 loop spans 15 amino acids. V was trimmed by 0 bases and J by 7 bases, leaving 14 bases between them. Here the CDR3 reads CASSLAGGGANEQFF. CDR3 DNA: TGTGCCAGCAGCTTGGCCGGAGGGGGGGCAAATGAGCAGTTCTTC.

The rearrangement uses TRBV29-1 and TRBJ1-5; 8 bases fit TRBD1. The trim removed 6 bases at V and 4 bases at J, leaving 11 bases unmatched. CDR3 size: 15 residues. Germline lookup yields CDR1 SQVTM and CDR2 ANQGSEA. The CDR3 spells CSVGSRTGFNQPQHF. For the CDR3, the DNA is TGCAGCGTCGGATCCAGGACAGGGTTTAATCAGCCCCAGCATTTT. Looking up the rest from reference TRBV29-1 and TRBJ1-5 gives the full variable domain: SAVISQKPSRDICQRGTSLTIQCQVDSQVTMMFWYRQQPGQSLTLIATANQGSEATYESGFVIDKFPISRPNLTFSTLTVSNMSPEDSSIYLCSVGSRTGFNQPQHFGDGTRLSIL.

This clone showed up just once. The chain is built from TRBV11-3 and TRBJ2-4; D unresolved. Germline V CDR1 and CDR2: SGHNT, YENEEA. The CDR3 covers 15 residues. V lost 0 bases and J 7 bases, leaving 13 bases between the germline ends. This CDR3 is CASSLEFGSGNIQYF. As DNA, the CDR3 is TGTGCCAGCAGCTTAGAATTCGGGTCCGGGAACATTCAGTACTTC.

The chain carries TRBV5-4 and TRBJ2-1; D is perhaps TRBD2 (6 bases). V lost 4 bases to trimming and J lost 7 bases, with 21 bases between them. The CDR3 contains 16 residues. CDR1 and CDR2 from the germline V gene are SGHNT and YYREEE (reference sequence). In DNA, the CDR3 is TGTGCCAGCAGCCCGCCTGGGGTTGCGGGGCGGAATGAGCAGTTCTTC. Its protein is CASSPPGVAGRNEQFF.

This clone was found a few times. The chain links TRBV6-1 to TRBJ1-1; D gene unclear. This CDR3 is 11 amino acids long. Per the germline V gene, CDR1 is MNHNS and CDR2 is SASEGT. The ends were cut back, 8 bases at V and 1 base at J, with 5 bases in the middle. CDR3 region: CASQENTEAFF. CDR3 DNA sequence: TGTGCCAGCCAGGAGAACACTGAAGCTTTCTTT.

J is TRBJ2-1 and V is TRBV10-3; possibly TRBD1 for D (5 bases). This CDR3 spans 13 amino acids. CDR1 and CDR2 (germline): ENHRY, SYGVKD. CDR3 amino acids: CAHGQGLNNEQFF. The CDR3 DNA reads TGTGCTCACGGGCAGGGATTAAACAATGAGCAGTTCTTC.

The chain joins TRBV11-2 to TRBJ1-2; D unclear. The V gene lost 0 bases and the J gene lost 1 base, with 15 bases spanning the gap. Germline lookup yields CDR1 SGHAT and CDR2 FQNNGV. This CDR3 comprises 17 residues. The DNA of the CDR3 is TGTGCCAGCAGCTTAGAGAGCCTAGGGAGCCGTAACTATGGCTACACCTTC. This codes for CASSLESLGSRNYGYTF.

The gene calls are TRBV6-5 and TRBJ2-7; weak D call: TRBD1 (6 bases). CDR1 is MNHEY and CDR2 is SVGAGI in the germline V gene. The CDR3 totals 15 residues. Trimming cost V 2 bases and J 3 bases, with 14 bases left between them. CDR3 loop: CASSYAQGIVYEQYF. CDR3 nucleotide sequence: TGTGCCAGCAGTTACGCGCAGGGGATAGTCTACGAGCAGTACTTC.

Concerning this clone: An end of the junction differs from the germline gene, which may be a read error. The chain joins TRBV18 to TRBJ2-5, with 10 positions matching TRBD2. The CDR3 has 15 residues. Germline CDR1 KGHSH, CDR2 LQKENI. The CDR3 DNA reads TGTGCCAGCTCCCCACTAGCGGGGAACCAAGAGACCCAGTACTTC. This translates into CASSPLAGNQETQYF.

This chain connects TRBV7-9 to TRBJ2-2, with a weak D call TRBD2 (6 bases). Germline-derived CDR1 and CDR2 are SEHNR and FQNEAQ (reference sequence). This CDR3 contains 19 residues. Deletions cut 5 bases from V and 4 bases from J, with 26 bases between. CDR3 nucleotide sequence: TGTGCCAGCAGCGTCCTACAATCTACCCGGGGGATGAGCACCGGGGAGCTGTTTTTT. It yields the protein CASSVLQSTRGMSTGELFF.

The table lists this clone with a count of one. This chain uses TRBV2 with TRBJ2-3, with 13 bases aligning to TRBD2. Germline trimming cut 7 bases from V and 5 bases from J; bases unmatched to any gene: 12. Looked up from germline, CDR1 is SNHLY and CDR2 is FYNNEI. This CDR3 has 17 residues. For the CDR3, the DNA is TGTGCCAGCATAGGATCCGGGACTAGCGGGGAAGTAGATACGCAGTATTTT. Amino acids: CASIGSGTSGEVDTQYF.

The chain recombines TRBV4-1 with TRBJ2-5; 7 bases line up with TRBD2. The DNA matches TRBJ2-7 better at its end, which makes the J call doubtful. Germline loops: CDR1 MGHRA, CDR2 YSYEKL. The CDR3 runs to 14 residues. The CDR3 protein is CASRSLADPYEQYF. The DNA of the CDR3 is TGCGCCAGCAGATCGCTAGCGGACCCCTACGAGCAGTACTTC.

V is TRBV19 and J is TRBJ2-2; the match to TRBD2 covers 9 bases. CDR1 is LNHDA and CDR2 is SQIVND in the germline V gene (reference sequence). J gave up 7 bases and V 9 bases, and 12 bases lay outside the gene matches. This CDR3 is built from 15 residues. CDR3: CASSGQRGAGGELFF. For the CDR3, the DNA is TGTGCCAGCTCCGGGCAGCGGGGGGCCGGCGGGGAGCTGTTTTTT.

This chain connects TRBV14 to TRBJ2-7; D possibly corresponds to TRBD1 (6 bases). Trimming pared 4 bases from V and 3 bases from J, leaving 7 bases between. The CDR3 extends over 12 amino acids. Germline CDR1 reads SGHDN; CDR2 reads FVKESK. This CDR3 reads CASSPQGYEQYF. The CDR3, as DNA: TGTGCCAGCAGCCCACAGGGCTACGAGCAGTACTTC.

The chain has TRBV4-1 and TRBJ2-3; 11 bases are a match to TRBD2. Germline trimming cut 1 base from V and 1 base from J; bases unmatched to any gene: 7. CDR1 and CDR2 (germline): MGHRA, YSYEKL. The CDR3 runs 18 residues. The CDR3 region has the DNA TGCGCCAGCAGCCAAGTCCAGACTAGCGGGATACGCACAGATACGCAGTATTTT. Translating gives CASSQVQTSGIRTDTQYF.

This clone came up a few times. The V gene is TRBV19, the J gene TRBJ2-1; 10 bases map to TRBD2. Trimming removed 8 bases from V and 8 bases from J; junction bases left unmatched: 6. Germline-derived CDR1 and CDR2 are LNHDA and SQIVND (reference sequence). This CDR3 comprises 13 residues. CDR3 sequence: CASAAGGFDEQFF. The CDR3 DNA reads as TGTGCCAGTGCAGCGGGAGGGTTCGATGAGCAGTTCTTC. Complete variable domain (other parts from reference TRBV19 and TRBJ2-1): DGGITQSPKYLFRKEGQNVTLSCEQNLNHDAMYWYRQDPGQGLRLIYYSQIVNDFQKGDIAEGYSVSREKKESFPLTVTSAQKNPTAFYLCASAAGGFDEQFFGPGTRLTVL.

The V call is TRBV7-8, the J call TRBJ2-5, with D possibly matching TRBD2 (7 bases). The germline CDR1 and CDR2 sequences are SGHVS and FQNEAQ. Between the trimmed V and J ends, which lost 7 bases and 3 bases, there was a span of 18 bases. The CDR3 is 15 residues long. CDR3: CASTPRGGGEETQYF. CDR3 nucleotide sequence: TGTGCCAGCACCCCCCGAGGGGGGGGCGAAGAGACCCAGTACTTC.

The chain joins TRBV7-3 to TRBJ2-1; possibly TRBD2 for D (6 bases). Germline V gene lookup returns CDR1 SGHTA and CDR2 FQGTGA. The V end was cut by 4 bases, the J end by 0 bases, with 10 bases between. The length of the CDR3 is 15 residues. CDR3 DNA: TGTGCCAGCAGCTATAGCGGCAGCTCCTACAATGAGCAGTTCTTC. Protein sequence: CASSYSGSSYNEQFF.

The V call is TRBV29-1, the J call TRBJ1-2; tentatively, D is TRBD1 (5 bases). This CDR3 contains 13 residues. V gave up 3 bases and J gave up 1 base, with 9 bases separating them. From germline, CDR1 is SQVTM and CDR2 ANQGSEA. CDR3 DNA: TGCAGCGTTGAGGGCGGGGGTAACTATGGCTACACCTTC. Protein product: CSVEGGGNYGYTF.

This chain uses TRBV19 with TRBJ1-2, with D tentatively TRBD1 (6 bases). V was pared by 2 bases and J by 8 bases, with 15 bases between. Germline V gene sequence: CDR1 LNHDA, CDR2 SQIVND (reference sequence). CDR3 length equals 14 residues. CDR3 DNA: TGTGCCAGTAGTATACCAACAGGGCTTAAGGGCTACACCTTC. Amino acid sequence: CASSIPTGLKGYTF.

This clone came up once. The genes are TRBV5-1 and TRBJ1-5; 9 bases line up with TRBD1. Looked up from germline, CDR1 is SGHRS and CDR2 is YFSETQ. V lost 4 bases to trimming and J lost 4 bases; unmatched junction nucleotides: 6. The CDR3 is made up of 15 amino acids. The CDR3: CASSPGTGWNQPQHF. The CDR3 region has the DNA TGCGCCAGCAGCCCGGGGACAGGGTGGAATCAGCCCCAGCATTTT.

The rearrangement links TRBV5-1 to TRBJ1-3; the D gene is possibly TRBD1 (6 bases). The CDR3 sequence is 17 residues long. Germline lookup yields CDR1 SGHRS and CDR2 YFSETQ. Between the trimmed V and J ends, which lost 4 bases and 0 bases, there was a span of 17 bases. CDR3 region: CASSTRDTTRSGNTIYF. The DNA of the CDR3 is TGCGCCAGCAGCACCCGGGACACCACTCGCTCTGGAAACACCATATATTTT.

This rearrangement joins TRBV27 to TRBJ2-2; D perhaps matches TRBD2 (6 bases). Germline lookup yields CDR1 MNHEY and CDR2 SMNVEV (reference sequence). The CDR3 sequence is 14 residues long. Trimming left V 6 bases short and J 1 base short, with 9 bases between. CDR3 region: CASREGLNTGELFF. CDR3 sequence (DNA): TGTGCCAGCAGGGAGGGGCTGAACACCGGGGAGCTGTTTTTT.

The V gene is TRBV7-3, the J gene TRBJ2-5, with D unclear. Germline V gene lookup returns CDR1 SGHTA and CDR2 FQGTGA. V gave up 5 bases and J gave up 4 bases, with 11 bases separating them. This CDR3 region has 13 residues. This chain's CDR3 is CASSRGSGETQYF. CDR3 DNA: TGTGCCAGCAGCCGAGGATCCGGAGAGACCCAGTACTTC. The full variable domain, with the rest looked up from reference TRBV7-3 and TRBJ2-5, is GAGVSQTPSNKVTEKGKYVELRCDPISGHTALYWYRQSLGQGPEFLIYFQGTGAADDSGLPNDRFFAVRPEGSVSTLKIQRTERGDSAVYLCASSRGSGETQYFGPGTRLLVL.